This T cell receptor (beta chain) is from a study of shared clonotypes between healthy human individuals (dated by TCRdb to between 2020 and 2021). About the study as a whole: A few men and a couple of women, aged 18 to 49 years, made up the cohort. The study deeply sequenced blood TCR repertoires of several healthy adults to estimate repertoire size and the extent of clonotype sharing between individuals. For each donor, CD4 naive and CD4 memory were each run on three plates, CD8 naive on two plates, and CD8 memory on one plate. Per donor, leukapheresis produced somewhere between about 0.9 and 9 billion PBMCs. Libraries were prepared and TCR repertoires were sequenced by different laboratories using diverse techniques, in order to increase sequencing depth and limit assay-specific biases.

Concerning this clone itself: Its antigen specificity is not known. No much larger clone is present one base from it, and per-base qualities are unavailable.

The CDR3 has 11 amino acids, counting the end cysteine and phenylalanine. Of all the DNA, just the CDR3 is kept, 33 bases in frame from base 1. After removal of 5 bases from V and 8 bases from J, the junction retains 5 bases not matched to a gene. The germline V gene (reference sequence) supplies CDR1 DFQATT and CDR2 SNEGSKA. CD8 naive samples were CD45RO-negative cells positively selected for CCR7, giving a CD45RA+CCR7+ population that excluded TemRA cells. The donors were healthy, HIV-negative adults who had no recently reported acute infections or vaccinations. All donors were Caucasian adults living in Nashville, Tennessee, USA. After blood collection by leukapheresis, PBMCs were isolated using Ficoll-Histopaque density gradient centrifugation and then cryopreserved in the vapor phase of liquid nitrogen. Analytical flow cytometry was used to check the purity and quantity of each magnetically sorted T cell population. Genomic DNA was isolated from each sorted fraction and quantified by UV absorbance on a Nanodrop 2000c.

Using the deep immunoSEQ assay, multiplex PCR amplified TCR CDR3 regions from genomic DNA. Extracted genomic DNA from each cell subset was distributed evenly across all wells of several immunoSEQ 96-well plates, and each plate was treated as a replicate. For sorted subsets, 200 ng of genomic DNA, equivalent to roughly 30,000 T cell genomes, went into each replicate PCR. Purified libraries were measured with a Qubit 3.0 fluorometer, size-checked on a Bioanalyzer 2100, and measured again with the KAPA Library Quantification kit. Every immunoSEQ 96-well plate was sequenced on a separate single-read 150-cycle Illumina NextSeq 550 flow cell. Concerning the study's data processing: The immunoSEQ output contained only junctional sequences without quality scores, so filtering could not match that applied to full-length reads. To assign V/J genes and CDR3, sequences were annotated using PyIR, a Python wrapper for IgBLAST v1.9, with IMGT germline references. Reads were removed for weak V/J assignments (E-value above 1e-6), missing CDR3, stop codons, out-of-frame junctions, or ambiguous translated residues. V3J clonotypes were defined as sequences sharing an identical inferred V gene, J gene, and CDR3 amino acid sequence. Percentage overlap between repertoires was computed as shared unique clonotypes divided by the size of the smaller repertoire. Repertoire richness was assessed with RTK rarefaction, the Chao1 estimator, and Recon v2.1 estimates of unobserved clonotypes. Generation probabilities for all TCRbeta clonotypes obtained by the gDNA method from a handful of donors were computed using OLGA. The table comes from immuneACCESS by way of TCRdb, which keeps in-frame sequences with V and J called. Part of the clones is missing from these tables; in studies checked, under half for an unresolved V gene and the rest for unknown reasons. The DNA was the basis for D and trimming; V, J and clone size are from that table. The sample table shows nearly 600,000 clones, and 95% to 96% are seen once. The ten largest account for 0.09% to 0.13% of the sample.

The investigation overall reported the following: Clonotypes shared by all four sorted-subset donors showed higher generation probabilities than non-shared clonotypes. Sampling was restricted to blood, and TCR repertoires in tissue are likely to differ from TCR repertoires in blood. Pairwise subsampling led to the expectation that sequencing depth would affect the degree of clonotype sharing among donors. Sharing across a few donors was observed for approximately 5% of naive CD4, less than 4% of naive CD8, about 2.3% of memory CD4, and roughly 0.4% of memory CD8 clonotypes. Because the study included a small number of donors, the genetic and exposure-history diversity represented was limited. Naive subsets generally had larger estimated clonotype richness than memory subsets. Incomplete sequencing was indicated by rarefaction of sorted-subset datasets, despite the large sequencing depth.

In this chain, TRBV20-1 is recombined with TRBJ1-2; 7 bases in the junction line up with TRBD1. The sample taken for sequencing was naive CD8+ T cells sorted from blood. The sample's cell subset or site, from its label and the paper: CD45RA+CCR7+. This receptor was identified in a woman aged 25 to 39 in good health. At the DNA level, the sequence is TGCAGTGCTCCTGACAGGGAAGGCTACACCTTC. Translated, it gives CSAPDREGYTF.